This TCR beta chain was retrieved from a study of blood T cell repertoires in COVID-19. Overall study: The samples span acute and convalescent COVID-19 from the United States, Italy and Spain. Sample material is recorded as cDNA or gDNA derived from T cells, B-cell-depleted T cells, or PBMCs.

The CDR3 runs to 16 residues. In germline, CDR1 is SGHTA, CDR2 FQGNSA. V dropped 6 bases and J dropped 4; count of bases not matched to a gene: 13. Original methodology: Nucleated cell counts were estimated from reference gene primer amplification. Sequencing was performed with immunoSEQ multiplex PCR; in TCRdb, only in-frame clones are kept and a portion is missing. V and J calls and clone size are as listed in that table; D and trimming were resolved from the DNA. The table includes a few hundred thousand clones, 85% detected once. The receptor was isolated from a woman between 18 and 30 years old with acute or convalescent COVID-19. The source material was peripheral blood. The rearrangement links TRBV7-2 to TRBJ2-3; 7 bases fit TRBD2. For the CDR3, the DNA is TGTGCCAGCAGAAAGGGGATGACTAGCTCGGCAGATACGCAGTATTTT. This sequence encodes CASRKGMTSSADTQYF.